Below are 6 T cell receptor beta chains sequenced from a single sample in a study of blood T cell repertoires in COVID-19. Measured with immunoSEQ multiplex PCR; TCRdb has only the in-frame clones, and not every one. The sample includes about 46,000 clones, approximately 90% of them seen just once. Sequencing was carried out using peripheral blood. All receptors derive from a man aged 45 to 65 with active COVID-19.

The rearrangement joins TRBV7-3 to TRBJ2-7, with a tentative D call TRBD2 (5 bases). Germline loops: CDR1 SGHTA, CDR2 FQGTGA. This CDR3 spans 15 amino acids. Trimming removed 2 bases from V and 2 bases from J, with 13 bases in between. CDR3 in amino acids: CASSLFEGTPYEQYF. As DNA, the CDR3 is TGTGCCAGCAGCTTATTTGAGGGAACCCCCTACGAGCAGTACTTC.

The V and J genes are TRBV5-1 and TRBJ2-7, with 8 bases lining up with TRBD2. The CDR3 is made up of 14 amino acids. Germline V gene lookup returns CDR1 SGHRS and CDR2 YFSETQ. J gave up 5 bases and V 4 bases, and 8 bases lay outside the gene matches. CDR3 sequence: CASSPGLGPHEQYF. Written as DNA, the CDR3 is TGCGCCAGCAGCCCGGGACTAGGGCCACACGAGCAGTACTTC.

V is TRBV7-8 and J is TRBJ1-3; 8 bases fit TRBD1. The ends lost 4 bases at V and 3 bases at J; junction bases unmatched: 8. The CDR3 has 16 amino acids. Germline V gene sequence: CDR1 SGHVS, CDR2 FQNEAQ. Written as DNA, the CDR3 is TGTGCCAGCAGCTCTCAGACGACAGGGGTTGGAAACACCATATATTTT. The encoded protein is CASSSQTTGVGNTIYF.

V and J are TRBV5-8 and TRBJ2-5, with 7 nucleotides matching TRBD1. J was trimmed by 5 bases and V by 1 base; bases with no gene match: 2. Germline V CDR1 and CDR2: SGHTS, YDEGEE. The CDR3 length is 13 residues. The CDR3 bases are TGTGCCAGCAGCTTGCACAGGGGTGAGACCCAGTACTTC. Translation gives CASSLHRGETQYF.

The chain links TRBV12-3 or TRBV12-4 to TRBJ2-7; no clear D. This CDR3 has 11 residues. Trimming cost V 8 bases and J 6 bases, with 11 bases left between them. CDR3 coding DNA: TGTGCCAGCGCAAGAGGTGGCGAGCAGTACTTC. The encoded protein is CASARGGEQYF.

This chain links TRBV5-4 with TRBJ2-2; unclear D gene. In germline, CDR1 is SGHNT, CDR2 YYREEE (reference sequence). Trimming took off 4 bases at V and 7 bases at J, with 8 bases between the two ends. This CDR3 has 12 amino acids. The CDR3 nucleotides read TGTGCCAGCAGCGAGATAATCGGGGAGCTGTTTTTT. It encodes CASSEIIGELFF.